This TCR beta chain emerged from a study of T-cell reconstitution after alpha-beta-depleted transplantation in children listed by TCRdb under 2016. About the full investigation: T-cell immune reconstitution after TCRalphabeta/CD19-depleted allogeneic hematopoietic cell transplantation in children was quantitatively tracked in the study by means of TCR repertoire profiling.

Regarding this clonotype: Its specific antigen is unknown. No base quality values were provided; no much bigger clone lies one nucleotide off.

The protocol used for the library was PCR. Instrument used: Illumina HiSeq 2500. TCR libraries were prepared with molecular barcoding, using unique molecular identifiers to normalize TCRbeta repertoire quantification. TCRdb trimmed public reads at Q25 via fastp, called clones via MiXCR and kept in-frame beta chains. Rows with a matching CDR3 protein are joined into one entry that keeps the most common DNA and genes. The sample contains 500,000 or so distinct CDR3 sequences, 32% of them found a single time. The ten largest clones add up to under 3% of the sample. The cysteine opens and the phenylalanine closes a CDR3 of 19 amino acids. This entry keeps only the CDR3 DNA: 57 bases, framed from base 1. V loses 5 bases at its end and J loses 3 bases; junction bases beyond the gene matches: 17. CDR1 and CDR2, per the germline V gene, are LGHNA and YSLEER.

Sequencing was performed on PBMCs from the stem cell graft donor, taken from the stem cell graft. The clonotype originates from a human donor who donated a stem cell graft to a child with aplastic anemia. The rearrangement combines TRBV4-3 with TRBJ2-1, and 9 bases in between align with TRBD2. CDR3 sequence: CASSYKRGSGSAFYNEQFF. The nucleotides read TGCGCCAGCAGCTACAAGCGGGGTAGCGGGAGTGCGTTCTACAATGAGCAGTTCTTC.